This T cell receptor beta chain appears in the sequencing data of a study of blood T cell repertoires in COVID-19. Study details: Sources were T cells, B-cell-depleted T cells, or PBMCs; the material itself was cDNA or gDNA.

Some clones are missing from TCRdb's copy, which holds only in-frame ones; the method was immunoSEQ multiplex PCR. The repertoire holds approximately 250,000 clones, with about 89% as singletons. The study assigned cohorts using participant-reported clinical history. The recovered donors of Cohort 3 showed two negative PCRs, clearance, or symptom resolution. The CDR3 totals 15 residues. V dropped 3 bases and J dropped 0 bases, with 11 bases sitting between them. Germline values: CDR1 MDHEN, CDR2 SYDVKM. This receptor was obtained from a woman under 40 who had recovered from COVID-19. The V call is TRBV28, the J call TRBJ1-2; no reliable D call. Sequenced sample: PBMCs or T cells enriched from blood (not recorded which). DNA of the CDR3: TGTGCCAGCAGTTTCCCGACGGGAGCTAACTATGGCTACACCTTC. Encoded protein: CASSFPTGANYGYTF.